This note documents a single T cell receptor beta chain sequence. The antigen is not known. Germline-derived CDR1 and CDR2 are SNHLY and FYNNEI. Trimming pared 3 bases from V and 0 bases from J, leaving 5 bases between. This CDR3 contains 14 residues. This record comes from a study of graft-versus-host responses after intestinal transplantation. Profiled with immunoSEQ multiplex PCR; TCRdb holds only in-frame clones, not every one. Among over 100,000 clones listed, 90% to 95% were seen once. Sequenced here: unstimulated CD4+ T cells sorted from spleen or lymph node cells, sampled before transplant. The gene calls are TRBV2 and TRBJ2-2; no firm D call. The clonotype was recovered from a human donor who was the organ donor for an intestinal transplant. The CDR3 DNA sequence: TGTGCCAGCAGTGACAGCCCGAACACCGGGGAGCTGTTTTTT. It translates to CASSDSPNTGELFF.